The T cell receptor (beta chain) under discussion was sequenced for a study of identical twins. MiXCR, applied by TCRdb to the 5' RACE reads, yields one record per CDR3 protein. The table lists 1.5 million to 2 million distinct CDR3 sequences, about 32% of them singletons. With V trimmed by 4 bases and J by 2 bases, 13 bases remained unmatched. The CDR3 loop spans 19 amino acids. Per the germline V gene, CDR1 is SGHVS and CDR2 is FQNEAQ. The chain joins TRBV7-8 to TRBJ2-1; 11 positions match TRBD2. The clonotype originates from a newborn girl in good health. Sequenced input: cord blood. CDR3 in DNA: TGTGCCAGCAGCTCCATCTTCACTAGCGGGAGATTCACCTACAATGAGCAGTTCTTC. Residues: CASSSIFTSGRFTYNEQFF.